The rows below give T cell receptor beta chains drawn from one sample of a study of chemoradiotherapy in HPV16-positive cancers. Repertoires were generated with immunoSEQ multiplex PCR, while TCRdb's copy carries only in-frame clones and drops some. The top ten hold over 7.5% of the sample, which has roughly 13,000 clones, roughly 79% seen once. Sample collection was performed from a patient who underwent chemoradiotherapy. The receptors come from a human donor with HPV-associated anogenital cancer. CDR3s include the opening cysteine and the closing phenylalanine or tryptophan. The D gene is left open where the match is weak. Size is omitted from some rows. Given values are once, few, many or a class for expanded clones.

D gene	J gene	V gene	clone size	CDR3 protein	CDR3 DNA
NA	TRBJ2-7	TRBV4-1	NA	CASSPRTPSYEQYF	TGCGCCAGCAGCCCCCGGACACCCTCCTACGAGCAGTACTTC
TRBD2	TRBJ2-3	TRBV10-3	NA	CAIEWEREPSTDTQYF	TGTGCCATCGAGTGGGAGCGGGAACCTAGCACAGATACGCAGTATTTT
TRBD1	TRBJ2-3	TRBV4-1	NA	CASSLLGQGSADTQYF	TGCGCCAGCAGCCTCCTGGGACAGGGGTCCGCAGATACGCAGTATTTT
NA	TRBJ2-5	TRBV2	NA	CANRGGDQETQYF	TGTGCGAATCGCGGAGGAGATCAAGAGACCCAGTACTTC
TRBD1	TRBJ2-7	TRBV5-8	NA	CASSIPGQGHEQYF	TGTGCCAGCAGCATACCGGGACAGGGGCACGAGCAGTACTTC
NA	TRBJ1-2	TRBV30	NA	CAWSVLHLSRGYTF	TGTGCCTGGAGTGTACTTCATCTATCGAGGGGCTACACCTTC
NA	TRBJ2-1	TRBV5-6	NA	CASSFLEAYNEQFF	TGTGCCAGCAGCTTTTTAGAGGCCTACAATGAGCAGTTCTTC
NA	TRBJ2-7	TRBV5-1	few	CASSLGGGSSYEQYF	TGCGCCAGCAGCTTGGGTGGGGGGAGCTCCTACGAGCAGTACTTC
NA	TRBJ1-5	TRBV7-2	NA	CASSLWGQSGQPQHF	TGTGCCAGCAGCTTGTGGGGGCAAAGCGGTCAGCCCCAGCATTTT
TRBD1	TRBJ1-4	TRBV27	once	CASRTQGAQTNEKLFF	TGTGCCAGCAGAACTCAGGGGGCTCAAACTAATGAAAAACTGTTTTTT
NA	TRBJ1-1	TRBV5-1	NA	CASSVQGYGNTEAFF	TGCGCCAGCAGCGTCCAGGGATACGGGAACACTGAAGCTTTCTTT
NA	TRBJ1-3	TRBV19	NA	CASSRSSSGNTIYF	TGTGCCAGTAGTAGAAGTAGCTCTGGAAACACCATATATTTT
TRBD1	TRBJ1-5	TRBV4-2	few	CASSQEVTGDQPQHF	TGTGCCAGCAGCCAAGAGGTGACAGGGGATCAGCCCCAGCATTTT
NA	TRBJ1-5	TRBV19	NA	CASSRFGPSTEQPQHF	TGTGCCAGTAGTAGATTTGGACCCTCAACGGAGCAGCCCCAGCATTTT
NA	TRBJ2-1	TRBV7-9	NA	CASSLESFGGRGNEQFF	TGTGCCAGCAGCTTAGAGTCTTTCGGGGGCCGGGGCAATGAGCAGTTCTTC
TRBD2	TRBJ2-3	TRBV10-3	once	CATRPLGAREGRDTQYF	TGTGCCACCAGACCCCTTGGCGCGAGGGAGGGCCGGGATACGCAGTATTTT
NA	TRBJ2-5	TRBV7-8	few	CASSAGASQETQYF	TGTGCCAGCAGCGCCGGGGCCTCCCAAGAGACCCAGTACTTC
NA	TRBJ2-7	TRBV27	NA	CASSLGDTTKPSYRYEQYF	TGTGCCAGCAGTTTAGGGGACACCACGAAACCCAGTTACCGCTACGAGCAGTACTTC
TRBD2	TRBJ2-5	TRBV7-9	NA	CASSYSGIGWGETQYF	TGTGCCAGCAGCTATAGCGGGATAGGCTGGGGGGAGACCCAGTACTTC
NA	TRBJ2-1	TRBV10-3	NA	CAVTDFPGEQFF	TGTGCCGTGACCGACTTCCCCGGTGAGCAGTTCTTC
NA	TRBJ2-7	TRBV7-3	few	CASSLGGRKGYEQYF	TGTGCCAGCAGCTTAGGAGGGAGGAAGGGATACGAGCAGTACTTC
NA	TRBJ1-2	TRBV6-1	NA	CASRGTNYGYTF	TGTGCCAGCAGAGGGACCAACTATGGCTACACCTTC
NA	TRBJ2-1	TRBV29-1	NA	CSVGSRAGKNEQFF	TGCAGCGTTGGTTCCAGAGCAGGGAAAAATGAGCAGTTCTTC
NA	TRBJ1-5	TRBV6-1	NA	CASRKSQPQHF	TGTGCCAGCAGGAAGAGTCAGCCCCAGCATTTT
TRBD1	TRBJ1-2	TRBV6-5	once	CASRVRQGLGYTF	TGTGCCAGCAGGGTACGACAGGGACTTGGCTACACCTTC
TRBD2	TRBJ2-3	TRBV2	once	CASTSGPSTDTQYF	TGTGCCAGCACTAGCGGGCCTAGCACAGATACGCAGTATTTT
TRBD2	TRBJ2-1	TRBV15	NA	CATSRRPYLFPPSGSIWDEQFF	TGTGCCACCAGCAGGAGACCCTACCTTTTCCCCCCCAGCGGGAGTATTTGGGATGAGCAGTTCTTC
NA	TRBJ2-7	TRBV7-3	NA	CASGAESSYEQYF	TGTGCCAGCGGAGCGGAGAGCTCCTACGAGCAGTACTTC
TRBD2	TRBJ2-7	TRBV30	NA	CAWGMGTSFYEQYF	TGTGCCTGGGGAATGGGGACTAGTTTCTACGAGCAGTACTTC
NA	TRBJ2-5	TRBV2	few	CASMVQETQYF	TGTGCCAGCATGGTGCAAGAGACCCAGTACTTC
TRBD1	TRBJ2-6	TRBV7-3	NA	CASSLPGGSGANVLTF	TGTGCCAGCAGCTTACCAGGGGGCTCCGGGGCCAACGTCCTGACTTTC
NA	TRBJ2-3	TRBV7-3	NA	CASSLTSSTDTQYF	TGTGCCAGCAGCCTCACATCTAGCACAGATACGCAGTATTTT
TRBD1	TRBJ2-7	TRBV6-9	NA	CASSEDRVYEQYF	TGTGCCAGCAGTGAGGACAGGGTCTACGAGCAGTACTTC
TRBD2	TRBJ2-3	TRBV27	NA	CASNHIIGLASTDTQYF	TGTGCCAGCAATCACATTATAGGACTAGCTAGTACAGATACGCAGTATTTT
NA	TRBJ1-4	TRBV7-3	NA	CASSLRGGTNEKLFF	TGTGCCAGCAGCTTACGGGGGGGGACTAATGAAAAACTGTTTTTT
NA	TRBJ1-1	TRBV11-2	few	CASLGGTEAFF	TGTGCCAGCCTCGGGGGCACTGAAGCTTTCTTT
TRBD1	TRBJ2-5	TRBV11-2	NA	CASSYLTGYQETQYF	TGTGCCAGCAGCTACCTGACAGGGTACCAAGAGACCCAGTACTTC
NA	TRBJ2-1	TRBV6-1	few	CASIGTLYEQFF	TGTGCCAGCATTGGGACACTCTATGAGCAGTTCTTC
TRBD1	TRBJ1-2	TRBV30	NA	CAWISDRGRRGGYTF	TGTGCCTGGATCAGTGACAGGGGGCGAAGAGGTGGCTACACCTTC
NA	TRBJ2-3	TRBV5-1	NA	CASSQRQDYTDTQYF	TGCGCCAGCAGCCAACGACAGGACTACACAGATACGCAGTATTTT
NA	TRBJ2-5	TRBV19	few	CASSMVSGETQYF	TGTGCCAGTAGTATGGTGTCGGGGGAGACCCAGTACTTC
NA	TRBJ2-1	TRBV15	NA	CATSFKGVGVEQFF	TGTGCCACCAGTTTTAAGGGGGTAGGTGTTGAGCAGTTCTTC